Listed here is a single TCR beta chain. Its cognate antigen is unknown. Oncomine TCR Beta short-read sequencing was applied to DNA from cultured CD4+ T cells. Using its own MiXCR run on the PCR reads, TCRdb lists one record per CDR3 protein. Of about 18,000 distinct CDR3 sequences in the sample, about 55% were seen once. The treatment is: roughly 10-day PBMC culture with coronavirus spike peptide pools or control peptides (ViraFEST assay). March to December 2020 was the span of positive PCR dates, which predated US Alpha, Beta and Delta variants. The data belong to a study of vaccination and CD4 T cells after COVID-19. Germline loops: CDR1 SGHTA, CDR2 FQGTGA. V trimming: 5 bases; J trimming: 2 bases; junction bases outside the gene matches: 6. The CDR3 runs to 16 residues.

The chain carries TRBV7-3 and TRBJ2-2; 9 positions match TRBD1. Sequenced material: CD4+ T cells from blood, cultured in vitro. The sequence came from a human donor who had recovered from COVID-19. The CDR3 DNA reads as TGTGCCAGCAGCCTACTGGACAGGGGAAACACCGGGGAGCTGTTTTTT. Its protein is CASSLLDRGNTGELFF.